Detailed here is one T cell receptor beta chain. What it binds is unknown. This sample is part of a study of T cell responses to AZD1222 COVID-19 vaccine. The data were produced by immunoSEQ multiplex PCR, yet TCRdb's version contains in-frame clones alone and is incomplete. The top ten hold roughly 4% of the sample, which has around 150,000 clones, around nine tenths seen once. Germline V CDR1 and CDR2: MNHEY, SVGEGT. The CDR3 extends over 13 amino acids. The V and J ends lost 4 bases and 1 base respectively, with 7 bases between them. General study findings and limits: Repertoires were collected only later (after the peak T cell response had occurred).

The gene calls are TRBV6-2 or TRBV6-3 and TRBJ1-2; D is unclear. Material: peripheral blood, obtained 28 days after the second AZD1222 dose. The clonotype originates from an adult who received the AZD1222 COVID-19 vaccine. CDR3 residues: CASSSGDNYGYTF. In nucleotides, the CDR3 is TGTGCCAGCAGTTCCGGGGATAACTATGGCTACACCTTC.